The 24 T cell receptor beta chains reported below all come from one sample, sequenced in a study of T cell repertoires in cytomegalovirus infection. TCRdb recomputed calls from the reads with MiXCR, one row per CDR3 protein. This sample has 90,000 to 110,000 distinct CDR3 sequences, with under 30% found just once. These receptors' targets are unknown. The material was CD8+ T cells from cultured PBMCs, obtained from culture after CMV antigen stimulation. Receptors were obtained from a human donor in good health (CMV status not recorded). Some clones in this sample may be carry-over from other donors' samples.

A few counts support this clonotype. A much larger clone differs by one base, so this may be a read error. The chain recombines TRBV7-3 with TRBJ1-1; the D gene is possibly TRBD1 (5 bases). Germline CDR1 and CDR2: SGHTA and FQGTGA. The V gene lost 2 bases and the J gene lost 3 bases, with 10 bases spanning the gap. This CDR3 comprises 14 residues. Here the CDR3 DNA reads TGTGCCAGCAGCTTAGTCGGGGGGGACACTGAAGCTTTCTTT. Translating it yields CASSLVGGDTEAFF. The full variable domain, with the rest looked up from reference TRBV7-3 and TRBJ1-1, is GAGVSQTPSNKVTEKGKYVELRCDPISGHTALYWYRQSLGQGPEFLIYFQGTGAADDSGLPNDRFFAVRPEGSVSTLKIQRTERGDSAVYLCASSLVGGDTEAFFGQGTRLTVV.

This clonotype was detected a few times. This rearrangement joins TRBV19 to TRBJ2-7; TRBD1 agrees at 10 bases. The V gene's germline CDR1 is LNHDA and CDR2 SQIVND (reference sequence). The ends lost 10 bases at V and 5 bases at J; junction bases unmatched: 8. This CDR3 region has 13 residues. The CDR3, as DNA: TGTGCCACCCGACAGGGGGCTATCAACGAGCAGTACTTC. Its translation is CATRQGAINEQYF.

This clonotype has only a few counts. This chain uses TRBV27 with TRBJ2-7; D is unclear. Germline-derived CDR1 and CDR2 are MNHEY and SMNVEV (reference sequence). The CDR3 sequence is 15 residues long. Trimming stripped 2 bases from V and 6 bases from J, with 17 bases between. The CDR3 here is CASSLVADPRSEQYF. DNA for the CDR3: TGTGCCAGCAGTTTAGTTGCCGACCCCCGAAGCGAGCAGTACTTC.

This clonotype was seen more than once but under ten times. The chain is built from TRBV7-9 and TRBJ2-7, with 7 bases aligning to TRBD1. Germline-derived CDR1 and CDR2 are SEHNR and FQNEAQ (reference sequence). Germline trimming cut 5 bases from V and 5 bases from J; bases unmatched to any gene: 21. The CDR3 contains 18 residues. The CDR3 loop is CASSQIMRRQGNSDEQYF. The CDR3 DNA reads TGTGCCAGCAGCCAAATAATGAGGAGACAGGGAAATTCGGACGAGCAGTACTTC. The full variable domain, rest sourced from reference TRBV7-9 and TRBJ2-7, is DTGVSQNPRHKITKRGQNVTFRCDPISEHNRLYWYRQTLGQGPEFLTYFQNEAQLEKSRLLSDRFSAERPKGSFSTLEIQRTEQGDSAMYLCASSQIMRRQGNSDEQYFGPGTRLTVT.

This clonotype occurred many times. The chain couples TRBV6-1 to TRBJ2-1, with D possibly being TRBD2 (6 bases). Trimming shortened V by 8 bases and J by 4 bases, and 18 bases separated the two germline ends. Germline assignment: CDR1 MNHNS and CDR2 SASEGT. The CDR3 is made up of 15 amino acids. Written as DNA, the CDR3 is TGTGCCAGCCGAAAAATGCGGGGAAATTACAATGAGCAGTTCTTC. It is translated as CASRKMRGNYNEQFF.

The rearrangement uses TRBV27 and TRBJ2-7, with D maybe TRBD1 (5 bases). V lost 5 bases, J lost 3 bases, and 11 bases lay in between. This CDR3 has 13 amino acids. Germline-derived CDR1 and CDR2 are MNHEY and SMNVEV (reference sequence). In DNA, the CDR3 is TGTGCCAGCAGTATTGGACAAGGCTACGAGCAGTACTTC. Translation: CASSIGQGYEQYF.

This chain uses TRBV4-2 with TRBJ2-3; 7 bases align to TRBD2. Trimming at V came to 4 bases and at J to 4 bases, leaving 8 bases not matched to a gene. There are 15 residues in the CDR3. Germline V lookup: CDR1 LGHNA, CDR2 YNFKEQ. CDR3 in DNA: TGTGCCAGCAGCCTATACAGACTAGCCGCAGATACGCAGTATTTT. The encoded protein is CASSLYRLAADTQYF.

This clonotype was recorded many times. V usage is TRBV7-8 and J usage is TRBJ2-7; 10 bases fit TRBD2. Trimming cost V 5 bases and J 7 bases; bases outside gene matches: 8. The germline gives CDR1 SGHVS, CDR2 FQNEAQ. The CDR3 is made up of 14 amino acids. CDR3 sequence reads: CASSPLAGVREQYF. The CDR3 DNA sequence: TGTGCCAGCAGCCCGCTAGCGGGGGTACGGGAGCAGTACTTC.

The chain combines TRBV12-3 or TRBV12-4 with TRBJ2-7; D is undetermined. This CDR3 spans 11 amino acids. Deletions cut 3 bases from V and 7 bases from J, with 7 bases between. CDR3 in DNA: TGTGCCAGCAGTTTTGGTCATGAGCAGTACTTC. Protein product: CASSFGHEQYF.

CDR3 region: CASSFGQGDQPQHF. CDR3 bases: TGTGCCAGCAGTTTTGGACAGGGGGACCAGCCCCAGCATTTT. V is TRBV6-5 and J is TRBJ1-5, with 10 bases aligning to TRBD1. Per the germline V gene, CDR1 is MNHEY and CDR2 is SVGAGI. V lost 4 bases to trimming and J lost 7 bases; unmatched junction nucleotides: 4. The length of the CDR3 is 14 residues.

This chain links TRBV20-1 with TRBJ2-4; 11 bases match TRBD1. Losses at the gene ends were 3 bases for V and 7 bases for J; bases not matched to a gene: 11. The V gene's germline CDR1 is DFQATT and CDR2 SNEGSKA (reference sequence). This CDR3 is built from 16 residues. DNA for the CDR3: TGCAGTGCTAGTCTTGCTCCGGACAGGGGGCTGAACATTCAGTACTTC. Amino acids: CSASLAPDRGLNIQYF.

CDR3 protein: CASSEYEEGINEKLFF. The CDR3 nucleotides read TGTGCCAGCAGTGAATATGAAGAGGGGATCAATGAAAAACTGTTTTTT. The chain joins TRBV25-1 to TRBJ1-4; tentatively, D is TRBD1 (5 bases). V was pared by 0 bases and J by 5 bases, with 13 bases between. The CDR3 covers 16 residues. CDR1 MGHDK and CDR2 SYGVNS come from the germline V gene. The whole variable domain, remainder taken from reference TRBV25-1 and TRBJ1-4, is EADIYQTPRYLVIGTGKKITLECSQTMGHDKMYWYQQDPGMELHLIHYSYGVNSTEKGDLSSESTVSRIRTEHFPLTLESARPSHTSQYLCASSEYEEGINEKLFFGSGTQLSVL.

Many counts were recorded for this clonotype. CDR3 DNA: TGTGCCAGCACCTTCAGCGGGGGGTCCCGTGAGCAGTTCTTC. Translation gives CASTFSGGSREQFF. J is TRBJ2-1 and V is TRBV12-3 or TRBV12-4; 9 bases fit TRBD2. The CDR3 is made up of 14 amino acids. Trimming at V came to 7 bases and at J to 9 bases, leaving 10 bases not matched to a gene.

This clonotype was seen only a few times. The CDR3 loop reads CASSQPPYNSPLHF. CDR3 DNA sequence: TGTGCCAGCAGCCAACCGCCCTATAATTCACCCCTCCACTTT. The chain carries TRBV7-9 and TRBJ1-6; D unclear. The germline V and J ends were trimmed by 5 bases and 2 bases, with 7 bases remaining between them. Germline V CDR1 and CDR2: SEHNR, FQNEAQ (reference sequence). This CDR3 contains 14 residues.

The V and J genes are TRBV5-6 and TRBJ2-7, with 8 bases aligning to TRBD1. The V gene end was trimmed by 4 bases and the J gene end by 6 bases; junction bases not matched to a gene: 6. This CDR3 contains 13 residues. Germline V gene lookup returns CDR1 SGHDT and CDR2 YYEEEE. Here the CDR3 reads CASSLGTGLEQYF. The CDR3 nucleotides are TGTGCCAGCAGCCTCGGGACAGGCCTCGAGCAGTACTTC.

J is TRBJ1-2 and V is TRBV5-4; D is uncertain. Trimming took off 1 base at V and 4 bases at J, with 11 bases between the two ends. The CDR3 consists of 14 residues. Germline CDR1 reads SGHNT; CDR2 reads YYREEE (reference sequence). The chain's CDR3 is CASSLTAATYGYTF. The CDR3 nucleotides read TGTGCCAGCAGCTTGACAGCCGCGACCTATGGCTACACCTTC.

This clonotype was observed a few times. This chain's CDR3 is CASSPYRVYEQYF. CDR3 coding DNA: TGTGCCAGCAGCCCGTACAGGGTCTACGAGCAGTACTTC. The chain carries TRBV5-4 and TRBJ2-7, with a weak D call TRBD1 (6 bases). V lost 4 bases to trimming and J lost 3 bases, with 11 bases between them. Germline V gene data show CDR1 as SGHNT and CDR2 as YYREEE (reference sequence). The length of the CDR3 is 13 residues.

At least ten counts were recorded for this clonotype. The CDR3 nucleotides are TGTGCCAGCAGCAGAACCGGGACAGAGAACACTGAAGCTTTCTTT. This gives the protein CASSRTGTENTEAFF. V usage is TRBV7-8 and J usage is TRBJ1-1; TRBD1 agrees at 7 bases. V shed 5 bases, J shed 1 base, and the junction held 7 bases outside the gene matches. The CDR3 consists of 15 residues. Germline V gives CDR1 SGHVS, CDR2 FQNEAQ.

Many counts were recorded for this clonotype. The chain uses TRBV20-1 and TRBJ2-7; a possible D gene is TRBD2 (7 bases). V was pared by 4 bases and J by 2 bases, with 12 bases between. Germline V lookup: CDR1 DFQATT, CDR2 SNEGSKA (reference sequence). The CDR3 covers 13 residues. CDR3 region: CSAKGGTPYEQYF. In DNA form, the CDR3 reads TGCAGTGCTAAGGGGGGGACCCCCTACGAGCAGTACTTC.

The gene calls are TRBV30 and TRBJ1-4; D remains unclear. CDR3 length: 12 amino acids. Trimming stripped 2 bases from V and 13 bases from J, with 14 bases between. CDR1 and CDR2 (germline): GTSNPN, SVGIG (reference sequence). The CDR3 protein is CAWSIGSTLLFF. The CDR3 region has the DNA TGTGCCTGGAGTATAGGCAGCACCCTACTGTTTTTT.

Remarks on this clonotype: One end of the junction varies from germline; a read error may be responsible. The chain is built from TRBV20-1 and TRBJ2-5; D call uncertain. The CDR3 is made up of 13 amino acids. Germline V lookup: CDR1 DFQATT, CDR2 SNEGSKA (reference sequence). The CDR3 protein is CSAGEPPQETQYF. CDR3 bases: TGCAGTGCTGGAGAACCGCCCCAAGAGACCCAGTACTTC.

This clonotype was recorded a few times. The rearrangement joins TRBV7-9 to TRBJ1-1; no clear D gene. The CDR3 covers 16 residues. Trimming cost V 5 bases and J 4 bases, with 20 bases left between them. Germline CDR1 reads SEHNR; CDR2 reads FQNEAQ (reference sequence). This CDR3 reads CASSPRDLNMGTEAFF. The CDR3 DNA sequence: TGTGCCAGCAGCCCTCGGGATTTAAACATGGGCACTGAAGCTTTCTTT.

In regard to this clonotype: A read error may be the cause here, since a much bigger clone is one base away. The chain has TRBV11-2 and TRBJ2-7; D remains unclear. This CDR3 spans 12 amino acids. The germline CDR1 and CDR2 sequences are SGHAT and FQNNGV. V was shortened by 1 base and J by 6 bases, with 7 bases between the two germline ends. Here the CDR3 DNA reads TGTGCCAGCAGCTTAGGGGTTCGCGAGCAGTACTTC. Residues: CASSLGVREQYF. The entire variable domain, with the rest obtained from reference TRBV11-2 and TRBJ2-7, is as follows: EAGVAQSPRYKIIEKRQSVAFWCNPISGHATLYWYQQILGQGPKLLIQFQNNGVVDDSQLPKDRFSAERLKGVDSTLKIQPAKLEDSAVYLCASSLGVREQYFGPGTRLTVT.

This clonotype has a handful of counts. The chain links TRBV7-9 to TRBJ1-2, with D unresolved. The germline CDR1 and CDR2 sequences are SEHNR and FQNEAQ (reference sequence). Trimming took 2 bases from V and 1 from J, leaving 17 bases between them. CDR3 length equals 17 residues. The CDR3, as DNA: TGTGCCAGCAGCTTATGGCCAGGAGATGTACTTAACTATGGCTACACCTTC. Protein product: CASSLWPGDVLNYGYTF. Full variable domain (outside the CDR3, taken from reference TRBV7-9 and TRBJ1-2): DTGVSQNPRHKITKRGQNVTFRCDPISEHNRLYWYRQTLGQGPEFLTYFQNEAQLEKSRLLSDRFSAERPKGSFSTLEIQRTEQGDSAMYLCASSLWPGDVLNYGYTFGSGTRLTVV.